This T cell receptor (beta chain) was sequenced for a study of T cell repertoires in cytomegalovirus infection. Looking at the study overall: Peptides in the study included HLA-C-restricted and HLA-B-restricted CMV epitopes. Indications of both CMV infection and matching HLA type were provided by public TCR beta signatures.

Findings and caveats of the study: The study found HLA-C-restricted CMV-specific TCR beta clonotypes dominating the ex vivo response.

In TCRdb, the reads were re-called with MiXCR into one record per CDR3 protein. The sample shows around 540,000 distinct CDR3 sequences, 30% to 35% of them seen only once. This CDR3 has 15 amino acids. Germline V gene data show CDR1 as MDHEN and CDR2 as SYDVKM. V was pared by 3 bases and J by 4 bases, with 8 bases of the junction left unmatched. This clonotype was detected a few times. Its antigen is currently unknown. The rearrangement joins TRBV28 to TRBJ1-1, with 7 bases that match TRBD1. The origin of this receptor is a human donor in good health (CMV status not recorded). Some clones in this sample may be carry-over from other donors' samples. The sequencing used cultured PBMCs, collected from culture after CMV antigen stimulation. The CDR3 nucleotides are TGTGCCAGCAGTTTCCAGGGGGAGGTTGGCACTGAAGCTTTCTTT. Amino acids: CASSFQGEVGTEAFF.